The text below deals with one T cell receptor (beta chain). Next came a second PCR, run for about 6 to 11 cycles, which used a sample-barcoded 5' primer along with a J-beta primer mix. TCRdb independently ran MiXCR on the 5' RACE reads; one entry per CDR3 protein. Seen here are around 800,000 distinct CDR3 sequences, around half observed once, and the top ten hold about a sixth. The source of the sample is a study of blood T cells in healthy people across ages. The trim removed 0 bases at V and 9 bases at J, leaving 1 base unmatched. The CDR3 has 13 residues. Germline CDR1 is SGDLS and CDR2 is YYNGEE.

This rearrangement joins TRBV9 to TRBJ2-1, with 9 bases that match TRBD2. Sequences were obtained from blood. The source is a man at least 80 years old in good health. CDR3 loop: CASSVDSGGEQFF. CDR3 coding DNA: TGTGCCAGCAGCGTAGATAGCGGGGGTGAGCAGTTCTTC.